This T cell receptor (beta chain) was captured by sequencing in a study of blood T cell repertoires in COVID-19. Two negative PCRs, clearance, or symptom resolution had been documented for recovered Cohort 3 donors. The CDR3 spans 15 residues. V was clipped by 4 bases and J by 1 base; unmatched bases: 6. Germline V gene data show CDR1 as SGHAT and CDR2 as FQNNGV. The data were produced by immunoSEQ multiplex PCR, yet TCRdb's version contains in-frame clones alone and is incomplete. The table includes about 330,000 clones, roughly nine tenths detected once. V usage is TRBV11-2 and J usage is TRBJ2-7, with 8 bases aligning to TRBD2. The receptor comes from a woman aged 30 to 39 who had recovered from COVID-19. The sequencing sample was made of PBMCs or T cells enriched from blood (not recorded which). CDR3 coding DNA: TGTGCCAGCAGCTCACCGAGACTAGCGTCCTACGAGCAGTACTTC. Its translation is CASSSPRLASYEQYF.